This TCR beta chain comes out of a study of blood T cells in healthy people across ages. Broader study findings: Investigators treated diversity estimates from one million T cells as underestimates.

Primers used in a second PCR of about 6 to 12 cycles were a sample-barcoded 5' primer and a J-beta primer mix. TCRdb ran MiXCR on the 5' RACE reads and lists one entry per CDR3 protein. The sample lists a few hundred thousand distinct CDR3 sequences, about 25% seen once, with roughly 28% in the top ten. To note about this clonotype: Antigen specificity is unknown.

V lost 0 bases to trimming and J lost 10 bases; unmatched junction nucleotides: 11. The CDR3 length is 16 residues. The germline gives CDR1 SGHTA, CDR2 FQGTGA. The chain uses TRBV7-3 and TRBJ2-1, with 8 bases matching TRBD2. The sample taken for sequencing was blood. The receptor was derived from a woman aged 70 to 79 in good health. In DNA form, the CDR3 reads TGTGCCAGCAGCTTAACGGGACTAGGTACCCAAAGAGAGCAGTTCTTC. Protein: CASSLTGLGTQREQFF.